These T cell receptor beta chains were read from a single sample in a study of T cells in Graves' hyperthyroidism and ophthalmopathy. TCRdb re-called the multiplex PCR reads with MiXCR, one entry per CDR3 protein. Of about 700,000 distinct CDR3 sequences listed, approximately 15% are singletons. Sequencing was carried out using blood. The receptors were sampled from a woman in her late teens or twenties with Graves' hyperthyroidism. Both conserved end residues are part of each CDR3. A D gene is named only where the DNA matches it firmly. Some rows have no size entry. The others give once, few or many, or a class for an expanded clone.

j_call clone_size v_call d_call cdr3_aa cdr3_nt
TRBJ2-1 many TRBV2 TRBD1 CASSAFRTGYNEQFF TGTGCCAGCAGCGCTTTCCGGACAGGGTACAATGAGCAGTTCTTC
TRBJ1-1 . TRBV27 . CASSFGVGVTEAFF TGTGCCAGCAGTTTTGGGGTTGGGGTCACTGAAGCTTTCTTT
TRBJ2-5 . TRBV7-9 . CASSQLSGETQYF TGTGCCAGCAGCCAACTATCGGGCGAGACCCAGTACTTC
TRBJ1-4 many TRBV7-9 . CASSIPGANEKLFF TGTGCCAGCAGCATTCCCGGAGCTAATGAAAAACTGTTTTTT
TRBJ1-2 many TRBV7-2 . CASSRDGPYGYTF TGTGCCAGCAGCCGGGACGGACCCTATGGCTACACCTTC
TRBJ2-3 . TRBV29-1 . CSVEGGLRRERRGDTQYF TGCAGCGTTGAAGGGGGCTTAAGGCGGGAACGTCGAGGAGATACGCAGTATTTT
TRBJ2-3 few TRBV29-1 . CSVEKAGTSTDTQYF TGCAGCGTTGAAAAGGCGGGAACTAGCACAGATACGCAGTATTTT
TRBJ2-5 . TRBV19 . CASSWGPPQETQYF TGTGCCAGTAGTTGGGGCCCTCCCCAAGAGACCCAGTACTTC
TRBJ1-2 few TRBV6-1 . CASRPGGLEGYTF TGTGCCAGCCGACCTGGGGGCCTGGAGGGCTACACCTTC
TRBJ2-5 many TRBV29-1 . CSAATGVGETQYF TGCAGCGCAGCCACGGGTGTGGGAGAGACCCAGTACTTC
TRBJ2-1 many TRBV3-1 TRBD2 CASSFYLGLAGGEQFF TGTGCCAGCAGCTTCTACCTAGGACTAGCGGGAGGGGAGCAGTTCTTC
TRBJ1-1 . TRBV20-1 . CSALVGAIKNTEAFF TGCAGTGCTCTCGTGGGGGCTATCAAGAACACTGAAGCTTTCTTT
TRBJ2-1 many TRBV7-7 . CASSLSGHNEQFF TGTGCCAGCAGCCTATCGGGCCACAATGAGCAGTTCTTC
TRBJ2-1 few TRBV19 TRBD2 CASISGGYNEQFF TGTGCCAGTATCAGCGGGGGCTACAATGAGCAGTTCTTC
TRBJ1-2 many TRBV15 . CATSRDGRGTNYGYTF TGTGCCACCAGCAGAGATGGGCGTGGGACTAACTATGGCTACACCTTC
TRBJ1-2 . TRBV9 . CASSPTTGTYGYTF TGTGCCAGCAGCCCGACTACAGGGACGTATGGCTACACCTTC
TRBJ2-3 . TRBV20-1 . CSGEVFRGDTQYF TGCAGTGGAGAAGTTTTCCGAGGAGATACGCAGTATTTT
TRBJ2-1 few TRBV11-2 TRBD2 CASSFRGGGGSYNEQFF TGTGCCAGCAGCTTTCGGGGGGGAGGTGGGTCCTACAATGAGCAGTTCTTC
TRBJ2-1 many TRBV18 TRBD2 CASSPTLAGGMSNEQFF TGTGCCAGCTCACCAACCCTAGCGGGAGGGATGAGCAATGAGCAGTTCTTC
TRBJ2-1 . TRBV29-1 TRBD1 CSVRQGNEQFF TGCAGCGTCCGACAGGGCAATGAGCAGTTCTTC
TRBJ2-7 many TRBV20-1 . CSARDPLSVFYEQYF TGCAGTGCTAGAGATCCACTCTCCGTGTTTTACGAGCAGTACTTC
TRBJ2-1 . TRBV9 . CASSASGTDNEQFF TGTGCCAGCAGCGCTTCCGGGACTGACAATGAGCAGTTCTTC
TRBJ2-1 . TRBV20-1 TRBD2 CSARRGGTRNNEQFF TGCAGTGCCCGACGGGGGGGAACTCGGAACAATGAGCAGTTCTTC
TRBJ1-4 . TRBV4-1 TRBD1 CASSQGDRGREKLFF TGCGCCAGCAGCCAAGGGGACAGGGGGCGTGAAAAACTGTTTTTT
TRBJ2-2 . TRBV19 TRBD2 CASSIIAGADGELFF TGTGCCAGTAGTATAATAGCGGGAGCCGACGGGGAGCTGTTTTTT
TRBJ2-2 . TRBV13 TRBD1 CASSLVSGTGGTGELFF TGTGCCAGCAGCTTAGTTTCCGGGACAGGAGGGACCGGGGAGCTGTTTTTT
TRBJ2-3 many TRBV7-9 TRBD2 CASSFPSGGTDTQYF TGTGCCAGCAGCTTTCCTAGCGGAGGCACAGATACGCAGTATTTT
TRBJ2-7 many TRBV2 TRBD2 CASRGLAGNYEQYF TGTGCCAGCAGAGGACTAGCGGGAAACTACGAGCAGTACTTC
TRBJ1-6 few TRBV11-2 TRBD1 CASSPEGAGTPLHF TGTGCCAGCAGCCCAGAGGGGGCTGGAACACCCCTCCACTTT
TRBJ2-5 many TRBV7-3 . CARRKEKETQYF TGTGCCCGGAGAAAGGAGAAAGAGACCCAGTACTTC
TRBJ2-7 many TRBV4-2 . CASSQIHSGSPHEQYF TGTGCCAGCAGCCAAATCCACAGTGGGTCACCCCACGAGCAGTACTTC
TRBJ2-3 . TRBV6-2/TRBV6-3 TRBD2 CASSPPLREGSTDTQYF TGTGCCAGCAGTCCCCCTCTGCGGGAGGGAAGCACAGATACGCAGTATTTT
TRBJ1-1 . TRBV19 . CASKKGPPGTAEAFF TGTGCCAGTAAAAAGGGGCCCCCAGGGACCGCTGAAGCTTTCTTT
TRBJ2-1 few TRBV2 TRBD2 CASSEFVSSGLYNEQFF TGTGCCAGCAGTGAATTCGTGTCTAGCGGACTATACAATGAGCAGTTCTTC
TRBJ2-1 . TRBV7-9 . CASSSDLMGNEQFF TGTGCCAGCAGCTCGGACCTTATGGGCAATGAGCAGTTCTTC
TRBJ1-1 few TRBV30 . CAWSPTPLGEAFF TGTGCCTGGAGTCCCACGCCCCTTGGAGAAGCTTTCTTT
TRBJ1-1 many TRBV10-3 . CAISDTGRNTEAFF TGTGCCATCAGTGACACAGGTCGTAACACTGAAGCTTTCTTT
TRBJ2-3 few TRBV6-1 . CASSEDRVRDTQYF TGTGCCAGCAGTGAAGACAGGGTGAGAGATACGCAGTATTTT
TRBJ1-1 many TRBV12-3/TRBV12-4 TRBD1 CASKLTGGFTEAFF TGTGCCAGCAAGCTGACAGGGGGCTTCACTGAAGCTTTCTTT